This TCR beta chain was captured by sequencing in a study of cytomegalovirus exposure and HLA in healthy donors. For the study at large: Of all 400 or so donors who were genotyped, 70% to 85% belonged to the Caucasian-associated ancestry cluster.

Study results and caveats: In a later analysis, several top co-occurrence clusters appeared linked to parvovirus B19, influenza, CMV and Epstein-Barr virus. One variant, a missense change in DCLRE1C, was linked in a later analysis to TCR beta V- and J-gene trimming. Fewer N-insertions than the roughly 670-donor mean were reportedly shown by an Asian-associated ancestry cluster in a later analysis.

Trimming took 2 bases from V and 2 from J; bases not matched to a gene: 9. Germline V gene data show CDR1 as LGHNA and CDR2 as YNFKEQ. The CDR3 sequence is 17 residues long. As concerns this clone: Its antigen remains unidentified.

Primers: 60 Vbeta forward and 13 Jbeta reverse. Produced via immunoSEQ multiplex PCR; TCRdb's table is partial and in-frame only. The table lists around 200,000 clones, 84% of them singletons. The specimen sequenced was PBMCs. This clonotype was sampled from a girl under 10 years old in good health and CMV-seropositive. The rearrangement uses TRBV4-2 and TRBJ2-4, with 7 bases aligning to TRBD1. For the CDR3, the DNA is TGTGCCAGCAGCCAAACTCTCCAGGGACAGACCAAAAACATTCAGTACTTC. Residues: CASSQTLQGQTKNIQYF.